The entry below gives a single TCR beta chain sequence along with its context. The data stem from a study of control samples from healthy donors and cancer patients. Germline V gene lookup returns CDR1 MNHEY and CDR2 SVGEGT. The length of the CDR3 is 13 residues. V lost 4 bases, J lost 3 bases, and 8 bases lay in between. Assay used: immunoSEQ multiplex PCR; TCRdb lists only in-frame clones, some missing. The sample lists 63,000 or so clones, over 70% occurring once. This TCR came from a man between 45 and 60 years old in good health. J is TRBJ2-3 and V is TRBV6-2 or TRBV6-3; D possibly corresponds to TRBD1 (6 bases). The specimen sequenced was blood. CDR3 sequence reads: CASSLGGTDTQYF. In DNA, the CDR3 is TGTGCCAGCAGTTTAGGGGGAACAGATACGCAGTATTTT.